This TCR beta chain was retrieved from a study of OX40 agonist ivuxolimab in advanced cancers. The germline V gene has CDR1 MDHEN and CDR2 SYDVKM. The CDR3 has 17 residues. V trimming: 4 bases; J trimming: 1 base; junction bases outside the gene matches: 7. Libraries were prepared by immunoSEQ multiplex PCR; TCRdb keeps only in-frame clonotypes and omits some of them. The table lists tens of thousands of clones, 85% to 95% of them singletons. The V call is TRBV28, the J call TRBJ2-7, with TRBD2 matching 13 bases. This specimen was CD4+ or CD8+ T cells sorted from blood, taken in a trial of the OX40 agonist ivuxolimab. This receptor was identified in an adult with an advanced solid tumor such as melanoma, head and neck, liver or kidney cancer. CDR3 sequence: CASSSQRTSGRSYEQYF. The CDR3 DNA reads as TGTGCCAGCAGTTCTCAGCGGACTAGCGGGAGATCCTACGAGCAGTACTTC.